These 2 T cell receptor beta chains share one sample of origin, sequenced in a study of cytomegalovirus exposure and HLA in healthy donors. The method was immunoSEQ multiplex PCR; TCRdb's version includes in-frame clones alone and lacks a portion of them. The sample records about 240,000 clones, approximately 86% being singletons. Sequencing was performed on PBMCs. These receptor sequences come from a woman between 25 and 40 years old in good health and CMV-seropositive.

The chain couples TRBV27 to TRBJ2-5, with 8 nucleotides matching TRBD1. The J call may be wrong; the DNA end is better matched by TRBJ2-7. This CDR3 is built from 13 residues. Germline V gives CDR1 MNHEY, CDR2 SMNVEV (reference sequence). CDR3 sequence reads: CASSGQGPYEQYF. The CDR3 DNA follows: TGTGCCAGCAGCGGACAGGGCCCCTACGAGCAGTACTTC.

This chain uses TRBV7-3 with TRBJ1-2; D remains unclear. Germline V CDR1 and CDR2: SGHTA, FQGTGA. V gave up 4 bases and J gave up 5 bases, with 14 bases separating them. The CDR3 sequence is 14 residues long. The CDR3 loop reads CASSSQYQSYGYTF. In DNA form, the CDR3 reads TGTGCCAGCAGCTCCCAGTACCAGTCGTATGGCTACACCTTC.